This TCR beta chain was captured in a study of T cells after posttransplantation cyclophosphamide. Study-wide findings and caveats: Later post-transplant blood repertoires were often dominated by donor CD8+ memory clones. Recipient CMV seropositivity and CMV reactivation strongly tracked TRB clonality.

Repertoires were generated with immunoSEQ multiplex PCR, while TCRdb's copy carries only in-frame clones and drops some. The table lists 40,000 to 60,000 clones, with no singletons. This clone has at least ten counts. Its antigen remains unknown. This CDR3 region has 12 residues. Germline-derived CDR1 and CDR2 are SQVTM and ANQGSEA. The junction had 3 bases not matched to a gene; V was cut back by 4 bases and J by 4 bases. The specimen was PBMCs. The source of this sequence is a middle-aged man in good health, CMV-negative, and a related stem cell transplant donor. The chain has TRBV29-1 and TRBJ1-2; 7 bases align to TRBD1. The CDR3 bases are TGCAGCGTTGGGACAGGCTTCTATGGCTACACCTTC. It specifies CSVGTGFYGYTF.